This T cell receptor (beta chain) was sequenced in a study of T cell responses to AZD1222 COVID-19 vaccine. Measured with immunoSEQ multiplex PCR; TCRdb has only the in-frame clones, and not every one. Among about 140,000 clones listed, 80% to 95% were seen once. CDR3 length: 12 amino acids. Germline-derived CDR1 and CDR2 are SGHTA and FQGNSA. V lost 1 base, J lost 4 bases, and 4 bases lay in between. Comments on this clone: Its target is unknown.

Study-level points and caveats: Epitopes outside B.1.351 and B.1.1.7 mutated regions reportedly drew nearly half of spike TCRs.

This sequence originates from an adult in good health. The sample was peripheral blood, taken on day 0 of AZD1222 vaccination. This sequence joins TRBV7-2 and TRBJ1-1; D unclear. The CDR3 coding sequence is TGTGCCAGCAGCTTAGTTGTCACTGAAGCTTTCTTT. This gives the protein CASSLVVTEAFF.